The clone carrying this T cell receptor (beta chain) was seen a single time. The germline gives CDR1 MGHDK, CDR2 SYGVNS. After removal of 7 bases from V and 5 bases from J, the junction contained 7 bases not matched to a gene. This CDR3 has 13 amino acids. These data come from a study of T cell changes during pregnancy in multiple sclerosis. Clones were read by immunoSEQ multiplex PCR, and TCRdb kept only the in-frame ones, dropping some. The table lists about 38,000 clones, about 94% of them singletons. This chain uses TRBV25-1 with TRBJ2-5; 7 bases match TRBD1. The sample consisted of CD4+ T cells from peripheral blood mononuclear cells, taken in the second trimester of pregnancy. The TCR comes from a female donor with multiple sclerosis, enrolled in a pregnancy study. In DNA form, the CDR3 reads TGTGCCAGCACTAACCGGGACAGTGAGACCCAGTACTTC. Residues: CASTNRDSETQYF.